This T cell receptor beta chain is drawn from a study of T cells in Graves' hyperthyroidism and ophthalmopathy. Overall study results and limits: A model of 13 V-J pairs discriminated ophthalmopathy from stable hyperthyroidism. The majority of expanded thyroid clonotypes above 0.001 also appeared in blood.

Details on this clonotype: Its antigen remains unidentified.

Germline V gives CDR1 SGHTA, CDR2 FQGNSA. The CDR3 runs 15 residues. V trimming: 5 bases; J trimming: 4 bases; junction bases outside the gene matches: 11. The TCR beta CDR3 regions underwent amplification using RNA transcripts as the source. Initially, a first-round RT-PCR of the TCR CDR3 employed the HTBI primer set. TCRdb ran MiXCR on the multiplex PCR reads and lists one entry per CDR3 protein. Of around 400,000 distinct CDR3 sequences listed, about 15% were seen once; the top ten hold approximately 19%. On the basis of clinical symptoms, serum thyroxine and TRAb, thyroid ultrasound and orbital computed tomography, diagnoses were made.

The sequence derives from a woman aged 60-70 years with Graves' ophthalmopathy. The sample was blood. The chain uses TRBV7-2 and TRBJ2-7, with 7 positions matching TRBD1. This CDR3 reads CASSRQGSISYEQYF. In DNA, the CDR3 is TGTGCCAGCAGCAGACAGGGTTCAATTTCATACGAGCAGTACTTC.